The text below deals with one T cell receptor beta chain. Its antigen is unknown. Trimming took 4 bases from V and 2 from J, leaving 13 bases between them. CDR1 is SGHRS and CDR2 is YFSETQ in the germline V gene. The length of the CDR3 is 15 residues. Using immunoSEQ multiplex PCR, the repertoire was profiled, and TCRdb retains in-frame clones only, with some absent. This sample has 20,000 to 25,000 clones, with 80% to 95% found just once. The data originate from a study of lymphopenia after photon versus proton radiotherapy. Study outcomes and limitations: Post-nadir TCR diversity decline inversely tracked overall survival among those who died. Post-nadir diversity loss with photons came from oligoclonal expansion, particularly CD8+ Temra cells.

Sequencing used peripheral blood, obtained from a patient treated with proton-based radiotherapy. The chain employs TRBV5-1 and TRBJ2-1; D ambiguous. The receptor was isolated from a woman in her seventies with pancreatic cancer. Some clones in this sample may be carry-over from other donors' samples. The CDR3 sequence: CASSGDFGAYNEQFF. CDR3 DNA sequence: TGCGCCAGCAGCGGAGACTTTGGGGCCTACAATGAGCAGTTCTTC.